This entry features one T cell receptor (beta chain) sequence. Its specificity is not known. These data belong to a study of cytomegalovirus exposure and HLA in healthy donors. Overall study findings and caveats: It was in a later analysis that TCR association rates were seen to vary by HLA locus, highest for DRB1 and lowest for HLA-C. In an earlier analysis, about 87% or about 30%: the productive usage of most TCR beta V segments. A later analysis reportedly found fewer N-insertions in an Asian-associated ancestry cluster than the roughly 670-donor mean.

V was shortened by 0 bases and J by 4 bases, with 13 bases between the two germline ends. The CDR3 spans 15 residues. Germline values: CDR1 SGHRS, CDR2 YFSETQ. The primer mix had 60 Vbeta and 13 Jbeta primers. This table comes from immunoSEQ multiplex PCR, and its TCRdb copy is limited to in-frame clones, with some not included. The sample includes around 200,000 clones, approximately 83% seen only once; the top ten take roughly 10%. The sample comprised PBMCs. The chain links TRBV5-1 to TRBJ1-1; TRBD1 might be the D (5 bases). The receptor comes from a woman aged 45-60 years in good health and CMV-seropositive. CDR3 region: CASSLGTIGATEAFF. CDR3 DNA sequence: TGCGCCAGCAGCTTGGGGACGATTGGGGCCACTGAAGCTTTCTTT.